One and the same sample provided the 14 T cell receptor beta chains below, sequenced in a study of blood T cell repertoires in COVID-19. Some clones are missing from TCRdb's copy, which holds only in-frame ones; the method was immunoSEQ multiplex PCR. This table holds under 200,000 clones, roughly nine tenths found once. Sequenced input: peripheral blood. The receptors derive from a man between 70 and 80 years old with active or convalescent COVID-19.

J is TRBJ2-2 and V is TRBV6-5, with 9 bases identical to TRBD2. V lost 7 bases and J lost 8; bases outside the gene matches: 8. This CDR3 has 14 residues. In germline, CDR1 is MNHEY, CDR2 SVGAGI. In nucleotides, the CDR3 is TGTGCCAGCATTTGGCTAGCGGGGATGGGGGAGCTGTTTTTT. Translating gives CASIWLAGMGELFF.

DNA of the CDR3: TGTGCCAGCAGCACACAGGGGTGGTCCGGGGAGCTGTTTTTT. Translated: CASSTQGWSGELFF. This chain joins TRBV9 and TRBJ2-2, with 7 bases lining up with TRBD1. This CDR3 is 14 amino acids long. Germline CDR1 reads SGDLS; CDR2 reads YYNGEE. V shed 4 bases, J shed 6 bases, and the junction held 6 bases outside the gene matches. Complete variable domain (other parts from reference TRBV9 and TRBJ2-2): DSGVTQTPKHLITATGQRVTLRCSPRSGDLSVYWYQQSLDQGLQFLIQYYNGEERAKGNILERFSAQQFPDLHSELNLSSLELGDSALYFCASSTQGWSGELFFGEGSRLTVL.

V gene TRBV28 combines with J gene TRBJ2-7; no clear D gene. Germline CDR1 MDHEN, CDR2 SYDVKM. The CDR3 runs 13 residues. V lost 8 bases, J lost 1 base, and 12 bases lay in between. The chain's CDR3 is CASAPGPSYEQYF. CDR3 bases: TGTGCCAGCGCCCCGGGTCCTTCCTACGAGCAGTACTTC.

On this clone itself: Other DNA sequences of this sample code for an identical CDR3. The rearrangement joins TRBV6-5 to TRBJ1-5, with TRBD1 matching over 7 bases. Germline CDR1 MNHEY, CDR2 SVGAGI. The junction had 8 bases not matched to a gene; V was cut back by 8 bases and J by 4 bases. The CDR3 is 14 residues long. In nucleotides, the CDR3 is TGTGCCAGCCGGAGGACAGGACGGAATCAGCCCCAGCATTTT. This encodes CASRRTGRNQPQHF.

The chain links TRBV25-1 to TRBJ2-2, with 10 bases aligning to TRBD1. The CDR3 runs to 17 residues. Germline V gives CDR1 MGHDK, CDR2 SYGVNS. Losses at the gene ends were 1 base for V and 0 bases for J; bases not matched to a gene: 2. The CDR3 here is CASSESGQGSNTGELFF. The CDR3 DNA reads as TGTGCCAGCAGTGAATCGGGACAGGGGTCGAACACCGGGGAGCTGTTTTTT.

The rearrangement uses TRBV10-3 and TRBJ2-7, with a tentative D call TRBD2 (5 bases). V lost 9 bases and J 5 bases, leaving 17 bases between the germline ends. The CDR3 is 13 amino acids. The germline gives CDR1 ENHRY, CDR2 SYGVKD. In DNA, the CDR3 is TGTGCCATTCTCGAGGCGGGCCGGGACGAGCAGTACTTC. It codes for CAILEAGRDEQYF.

CDR3 amino acids: CASSLWGQSNTEAFF. DNA for the CDR3: TGTGCCAGCAGTTTGTGGGGACAGTCGAACACTGAAGCTTTCTTT. This chain joins TRBV28 and TRBJ1-1, with 7 nucleotides matching TRBD1. This CDR3 region has 15 residues. The germline V gene encodes CDR1 MDHEN and CDR2 SYDVKM. V lost 3 bases to trimming and J lost 1 base; unmatched junction nucleotides: 5.

Only a few counts were recorded for this clone. This chain uses TRBV18 with TRBJ2-6, with D possibly being TRBD1 (6 bases). Trimming shortened V by 5 bases and J by 1 base, and 6 bases separated the two germline ends. The germline V gene has CDR1 KGHSH and CDR2 LQKENI. This CDR3 spans 14 amino acids. The CDR3, as DNA: TGTGCCAGCTCAACAGGGTCTGGGGCCAACGTCCTGACTTTC. The encoded protein is CASSTGSGANVLTF.

The DNA for the CDR3 is TGTGCCAGCAGCCAAAGCTCGACCCAGTACTTC. Its translation: CASSQSSTQYF. The rearrangement uses TRBV3-1 (or the pseudogene TRBV3-2) and TRBJ2-5; D is unresolved. CDR1 LGHDT and CDR2 YNNKEL come from the germline V gene (reference sequence). The CDR3 covers 11 residues. Trimming removed 2 bases at V and 7 bases at J, with 5 bases between.

The V call is TRBV18, the J call TRBJ1-6; 9 bases match TRBD1. Losses at the gene ends were 4 bases for V and 10 bases for J; bases not matched to a gene: 2. This CDR3 has 13 residues. Per germline, CDR1 KGHSH and CDR2 LQKENI. This CDR3 reads CASSRDRDSPLHF. As DNA, the CDR3 is TGTGCCAGCTCACGGGACAGGGACTCACCCCTCCACTTT.

The V gene is TRBV24-1, the J gene TRBJ2-1; D may be TRBD2 (6 bases). Germline CDR1 reads KGHDR; CDR2 reads SFDVKD. The CDR3 has 16 residues. Trimming cost V 4 bases and J 0 bases, with 12 bases left between them. CDR3 region: CATSENSGRSYNEQFF. DNA of the CDR3: TGTGCCACCAGTGAGAACAGCGGGCGCTCCTACAATGAGCAGTTCTTC.

The chain joins TRBV28 to TRBJ2-7; D is possibly TRBD1 (6 bases). Trimming cost V 6 bases and J 0 bases, with 12 bases left between them. CDR3 length: 14 residues. From germline, CDR1 is MDHEN and CDR2 SYDVKM. CDR3 loop: CASRLTGRSYEQYF. The CDR3 DNA is TGTGCCAGCAGGTTAACAGGGCGCTCCTACGAGCAGTACTTC.

The rearrangement joins TRBV10-3 to TRBJ2-2, with TRBD1 matching 9 bases. Trimming removed 5 bases from V and 7 bases from J; junction bases left unmatched: 8. The CDR3 runs to 15 residues. CDR1 ENHRY and CDR2 SYGVKD come from the germline V gene. CDR3 coding DNA: TGTGCCATCAGTTTGACAGGGGACAGGGACGGGGAGCTGTTTTTT. Its translation is CAISLTGDRDGELFF.

This clone was seen only a few times. V and J are TRBV6-2 or TRBV6-3 and TRBJ1-1; 7 bases match TRBD1. CDR1 and CDR2 (germline): MNHEY, SVGEGT. This CDR3 is 13 amino acids long. The V and J ends lost 3 bases and 3 bases, in that order; junction bases with no gene match: 1. The CDR3 DNA sequence: TGTGCCAGCAGTTATGACAGGGACACTGAAGCTTTCTTT. It encodes CASSYDRDTEAFF.